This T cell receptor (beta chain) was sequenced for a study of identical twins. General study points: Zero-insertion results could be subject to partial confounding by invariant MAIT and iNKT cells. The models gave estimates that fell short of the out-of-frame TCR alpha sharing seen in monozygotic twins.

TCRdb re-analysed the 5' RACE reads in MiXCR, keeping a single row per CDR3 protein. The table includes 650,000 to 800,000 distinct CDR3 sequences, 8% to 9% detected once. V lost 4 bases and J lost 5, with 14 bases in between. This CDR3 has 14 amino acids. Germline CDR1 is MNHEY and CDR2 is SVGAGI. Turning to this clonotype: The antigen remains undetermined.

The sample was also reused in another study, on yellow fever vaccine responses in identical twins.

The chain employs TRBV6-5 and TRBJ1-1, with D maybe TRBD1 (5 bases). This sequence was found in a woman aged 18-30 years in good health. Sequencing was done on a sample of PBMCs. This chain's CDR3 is CASSLDSRGTEAFF. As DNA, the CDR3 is TGTGCCAGCAGTTTAGACAGCCGCGGGACTGAAGCTTTCTTT.